This T cell receptor (beta chain) was recovered during a study of blood T cell repertoires in COVID-19. In the study overall: COVID-19 samples collected from the United States, Italy and Spain covered acute and convalescent phases. T cells, B-cell-depleted T cells, or PBMCs supplied cDNA or gDNA.

This CDR3 region has 16 residues. Germline CDR1 is SGHTA and CDR2 is FQGTGA. The V and J ends lost 5 bases and 0 bases respectively, with 13 bases between them. Repertoires were generated with immunoSEQ multiplex PCR, while TCRdb's copy carries only in-frame clones and drops some. The data show around 200,000 clones, roughly 86% seen once. Input material: PBMCs or T cells enriched from blood (not recorded which). V is TRBV7-3 and J is TRBJ2-2, with D uncertain. The clonotype originates from a man aged 35 to 55 with acute COVID-19. The CDR3 DNA reads TGTGCCAGCAGCCAAGACATATTCGCGAACACCGGGGAGCTGTTTTTT. Protein: CASSQDIFANTGELFF.